These T cell receptor beta chains were read from a single sample in a study of identical twins. Using its own MiXCR run on the 5' RACE reads, TCRdb lists one record per CDR3 protein. The table lists fewer than 550,000 distinct CDR3 sequences, about 15% of them singletons. The sample was also linked to a second study, of yellow fever vaccine responses in identical twins.

Sequenced input: CD4+ T cells sorted from blood. These receptor sequences come from a woman under 30 in good health. Both conserved end residues are part of each CDR3. D genes are given only for firm matches. Clone size is stated in some rows and not others, as once, few, many or a class when expanded.

>few|TRBV6-1|TRBJ2-1|.
TGTGCCAGCAGTGCCCGGGACAAAGCACTTAACAATGAGCAGTTCTTC
CASSARDKALNNEQFF
>few|TRBV12-3/TRBV12-4|TRBJ2-7|.
TGTGCCAGCAGTTTAACCCCCCCCGGGCCAACCTACGAGCAGTACTTC
CASSLTPPGPTYEQYF
>few|TRBV4-2|TRBJ2-3|TRBD2
TGTGCCAGCGGTGGGGCTAGCGGGAGGGCAGATACGCAGTATTTT
CASGGASGRADTQYF
>.|TRBV19|TRBJ2-5|TRBD1
TGTGCCAGTAGTAAAACCGGGACAGGGCAAGAGACCCAGTACTTC
CASSKTGTGQETQYF
>.|TRBV18|TRBJ2-1|TRBD2
TGTGCCAGCTCACCTCTAGCGGGGGGGCTCTACAATGAGCAGTTCTTC
CASSPLAGGLYNEQFF
>.|TRBV6-1|TRBJ2-1|.
TGTGCCAGCCGTACGACTGCCCCCTACAATGAGCAGTTCTTC
CASRTTAPYNEQFF
>few|TRBV3-1|TRBJ2-3|.
TGTGCCAGCAGCCAAGAACGGGAGTGGGCCCCTACGCAGTATTTT
CASSQEREWAPTQYF
>once|TRBV19|TRBJ2-1|.
TGTGCCAGTAGTACCGGGGGCAATGAGCAGTTCTTC
CASSTGGNEQFF
>many|TRBV7-3|TRBJ2-1|TRBD2
TGTGCCAGCAGCACTAGCGCCTACAATGAGCAGTTCTTC
CASSTSAYNEQFF
>few|TRBV20-1|TRBJ2-3|.
TGCAGTGCCATAGTAACGGAAACAGATACGCAGTATTTT
CSAIVTETDTQYF
>.|TRBV28|TRBJ2-5|TRBD2
TGTGCCAGCAGTTTTGCCAGCGGGAGACGAGAGACCCAGTACTTC
CASSFASGRRETQYF
>.|TRBV25-1|TRBJ2-2|.
TGTGCCAGCAGTGAGGGGGTCGCTGGCGGGCGCACCGGGGAGCTGTTTTTT
CASSEGVAGGRTGELFF
>few|TRBV7-2|TRBJ2-3|.
TGTGCCAGCAGCTTAGGCCCTTTAACAGATACGCAGTATTTT
CASSLGPLTDTQYF
>.|TRBV12-3/TRBV12-4|TRBJ1-3|.
TGTGCCAGCAGCTTGAAGACAGGAACCCACTCTGGAAACACCATATATTTT
CASSLKTGTHSGNTIYF
>.|TRBV9|TRBJ2-3|.
TGTGCCAGCAGCGTAGAACCCCATACGCAGTATTTT
CASSVEPHTQYF
>few|TRBV12-3/TRBV12-4|TRBJ2-7|TRBD2
TGTGCCAGCAGTTTTGGGGGACTAGCGTTCTACGAGCAGTACTTC
CASSFGGLAFYEQYF
>few|TRBV5-5|TRBJ2-7|TRBD1
TGTGCCAGCAGCTTGGGCGGACAGGGGCCCTACGAGCAGTACTTC
CASSLGGQGPYEQYF
>.|TRBV9|TRBJ2-1|TRBD2
TGTGCCAGCAGCGTCCTTATAGCGGGGCCCAATGAGCAGTTCTTC
CASSVLIAGPNEQFF
>many|TRBV6-1|TRBJ1-1|TRBD1
TGTGCCAGCAGTCCTTGGGGACAGGCCTCGAACACTGAAGCTTTCTTT
CASSPWGQASNTEAFF
>few|TRBV4-1|TRBJ2-2|TRBD1
TGCGCCAGCAGCCACAATTCATTACCAGGGGGCTGGACCGGGGAGCTGTTTTTT
CASSHNSLPGGWTGELFF
>.|TRBV4-1|TRBJ2-1|.
TGCGCCAGCAGCCAAGAACTCCGGAGGAATGAGCAGTTCTTC
CASSQELRRNEQFF
>.|TRBV7-9|TRBJ2-3|TRBD2
TGTGCCAGCAGCTTACGGGGGGAAGCAGATACGCAGTATTTT
CASSLRGEADTQYF
>few|TRBV11-2|TRBJ2-1|TRBD1
TGTGCCAGCAGCTTAGTTGGCGACAGGGGGTTGAATGAGCAGTTCTTC
CASSLVGDRGLNEQFF
>.|TRBV28|TRBJ2-1|TRBD1
TGTGCCAGCAGTACGAGGGACAGGGGCCCCTACAATGAGCAGTTCTTC
CASSTRDRGPYNEQFF
>few|TRBV2|TRBJ2-5|.
TGTGCCAGCAGAGCAGGACAGCCCATGGGAGAGACCCAGTACTTC
CASRAGQPMGETQYF
>few|TRBV4-2|TRBJ1-1|.
TGTGCCAGCAGCCAAGATCCGGCGGGGAGTCTGAACACTGAAGCTTTCTTT
CASSQDPAGSLNTEAFF
>.|TRBV14|TRBJ2-1|TRBD1
TGTGCCAGCAGATCCAGCGGGACAGGGGGCTTCAATGAGCAGTTCTTC
CASRSSGTGGFNEQFF
>.|TRBV7-2|TRBJ2-3|TRBD2
TGTGCCAGCAAGTCCGGGGGGGGCCTAACAGATACGCAGTATTTT
CASKSGGGLTDTQYF
>few|TRBV5-6|TRBJ2-3|TRBD2
TGTGCCAGCAGCATTCTAGCGGGAGGTACGCAGTATTTT
CASSILAGGTQYF
>.|TRBV7-6|TRBJ2-6|.
TGTGCCAGCAGCCCCGGGCCCTCTGGGGCCAACGTCCTGACTTTC
CASSPGPSGANVLTF
>.|TRBV11-1|TRBJ1-1|.
TGTGCCAGCAGCAACCCAGAACAATCACGGACCCTGAACACTGAAGCTTTCTTT
CASSNPEQSRTLNTEAFF
>.|TRBV12-3/TRBV12-4|TRBJ1-4|TRBD1
TGTGCCAGCACCCAACAGGGGTCTAATGAAAAACTGTTTTTT
CASTQQGSNEKLFF
>.|TRBV12-3/TRBV12-4|TRBJ2-6|.
TGTGCCAGCAGTTTAGGCAGCGCCGTCTCTGGGGCCAACGTCCTGACTTTC
CASSLGSAVSGANVLTF
>.|TRBV6-6|TRBJ1-4|.
TGTGCCAGCAGTTACTCTCCGAACGAAAAACTGTTTTTT
CASSYSPNEKLFF
>.|TRBV6-5|TRBJ1-1|.
TGTGCCAGCAGTTCTCCAAGGGACACTGAAGCTTTCTTT
CASSSPRDTEAFF
>.|TRBV5-6|TRBJ2-3|TRBD2
TGTGCCAGCAGCTTGATAGCGGGGGGGAATACGCAGTATTTT
CASSLIAGGNTQYF
>few|TRBV29-1|TRBJ2-3|TRBD2
TGCAGCGCCGGAGGACTAGCGGGAGGTAGCACAGATACGCAGTATTTT
CSAGGLAGGSTDTQYF
>few|TRBV3-1|TRBJ2-5|TRBD1
TGTGCCAGCAGCCTGGGACAGGGGGCTGGAGAGACCCAGTACTTC
CASSLGQGAGETQYF
>.|TRBV29-1|TRBJ2-7|TRBD1
TGCAGCGTTGTCTTGCTTACCGGGACAGATAGCTCCTACGAGCAGTACTTC
CSVVLLTGTDSSYEQYF
>few|TRBV6-1|TRBJ1-1|.
TGTGCCAGCCTTGGACGATTGGACAACACTGAAGCTTTCTTT
CASLGRLDNTEAFF
>.|TRBV7-2|TRBJ2-1|.
TGTGCCAGCAGCTTAGCGTACGGAGGAGCCTACAATGAGCAGTTCTTC
CASSLAYGGAYNEQFF
>few|TRBV10-3|TRBJ2-3|TRBD1
TGTGCCACCACAGGCAGGGGGACAGATACGCAGTATTTT
CATTGRGTDTQYF
>.|TRBV20-1|TRBJ2-3|TRBD2
TGCAGTGCCAGCCCGCTAGCGGTCACAGATACGCAGTATTTT
CSASPLAVTDTQYF
>.|TRBV9|TRBJ2-1|.
TGTGCCAGCAGCGGGTCTAGCTGGGATGAGCAGTTCTTC
CASSGSSWDEQFF
>.|TRBV10-3|TRBJ1-1|.
TGTGCCATCAACGGGGGAGCGGACACTGAAGCTTTCTTT
CAINGGADTEAFF
>many|TRBV29-1|TRBJ2-5|TRBD2
TGCAGCGGATCCGGGACTAGCGTCAGCCAAGAGACCCAGTACTTC
CSGSGTSVSQETQYF
>many|TRBV10-3|TRBJ2-5|.
TGTGCCATCAGTGACCAAGAGACCCAGTACTTC
CAISDQETQYF
>many|TRBV19|TRBJ2-1|.
TGTGCCAGTAGTACCGGGACTTCTGGGGAGCAGTTCTTC
CASSTGTSGEQFF
>few|TRBV20-1|TRBJ2-7|TRBD1
TGCAGTGCTAAGACAGGGCCCTACGAGCAGTACTTC
CSAKTGPYEQYF
>.|TRBV29-1|TRBJ2-1|.
TGCAGCGTTCGACTAGGGAATGAGCAGTTCTTC
CSVRLGNEQFF
>many|TRBV20-1|TRBJ1-2|TRBD1
TGCAGTGCCAGAACAGGGGGCGGCGGCTACACCTTC
CSARTGGGGYTF
>.|TRBV27|TRBJ2-1|TRBD1
TGTGCCAGCAGTTTAGCAGGACAGGTCTCCAATGAGCAGTTCTTC
CASSLAGQVSNEQFF
>few|TRBV9|TRBJ2-2|.
TGTGCCAGCAAAGAAGCAGGTTCTGACACCGGGGAGCTGTTTTTT
CASKEAGSDTGELFF
>many|TRBV29-1|TRBJ2-3|.
TGCAGCGTTGGGGGGCGACTAACAGATACGCAGTATTTT
CSVGGRLTDTQYF
>few|TRBV20-1|TRBJ1-5|TRBD1
TGCAGTGCCCAGACAGGGGTTTACAATCAGCCCCAGCATTTT
CSAQTGVYNQPQHF
>.|TRBV7-9|TRBJ1-5|.
TGTGCCAGCAGTGTACAGGGAGATAGTCAGCCCCAGCATTTT
CASSVQGDSQPQHF
>.|TRBV5-6|TRBJ2-3|.
TGTGCCAGCAGCTTGAAGGCTGGCACAGATACGCAGTATTTT
CASSLKAGTDTQYF